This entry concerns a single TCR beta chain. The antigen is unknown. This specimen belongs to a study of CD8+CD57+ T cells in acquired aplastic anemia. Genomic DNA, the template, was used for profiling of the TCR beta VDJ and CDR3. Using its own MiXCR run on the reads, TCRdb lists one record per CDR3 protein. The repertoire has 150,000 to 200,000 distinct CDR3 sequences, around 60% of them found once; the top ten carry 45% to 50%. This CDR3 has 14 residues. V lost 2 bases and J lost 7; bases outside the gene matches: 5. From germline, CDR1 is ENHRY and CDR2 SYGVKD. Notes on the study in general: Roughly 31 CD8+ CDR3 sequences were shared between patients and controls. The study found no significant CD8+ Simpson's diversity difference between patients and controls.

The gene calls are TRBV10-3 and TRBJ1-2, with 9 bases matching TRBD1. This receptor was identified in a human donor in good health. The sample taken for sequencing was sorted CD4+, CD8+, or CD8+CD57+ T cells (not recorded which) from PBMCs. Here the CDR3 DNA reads TGTGCCATCAGTGAGCCAGGGACAGGGCTTGGCTACACCTTC. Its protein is CAISEPGTGLGYTF.